The 17 T cell receptor beta chains in this list originate from one sample, sequenced in a study of blood T cell repertoires in COVID-19. The protocol was immunoSEQ multiplex PCR, while the TCRdb copy is restricted to in-frame clones and leaves out a portion. The sample carries some 170,000 clones, roughly 86% recorded once. Sequencing was done on a sample of peripheral blood. These receptor sequences come from a woman in her fifties or sixties with acute or convalescent COVID-19.

The genes are TRBV4-3 and TRBJ2-1; 7 bases are a match to TRBD2. The ends lost 1 base at V and 5 bases at J; junction bases unmatched: 14. The CDR3 contains 18 residues. Germline V gene data show CDR1 as LGHNA and CDR2 as YSLEER. For the CDR3, the DNA is TGCGCCAGCAGCCAAGGTGGCCTAGCGGACTATTCTCACAATGAGCAGTTCTTC. Its protein is CASSQGGLADYSHNEQFF.

This rearrangement joins TRBV11-2 to TRBJ1-3; 7 bases map to TRBD1. After removal of 5 bases from V and 3 bases from J, the junction contained 7 bases not matched to a gene. CDR3 size: 15 residues. Germline-derived CDR1 and CDR2 are SGHAT and FQNNGV. The CDR3 sequence is CASSASGTVGNTIYF. In DNA, the CDR3 is TGTGCCAGCAGCGCTAGTGGGACAGTTGGAAACACCATATATTTT.

The V gene is TRBV23-1, the J gene TRBJ2-7, with D perhaps TRBD1 (5 bases). TRBV23-1 is annotated as an ORF whose role is uncertain. Trimming removed 10 bases at V and 0 bases at J, with 16 bases between. CDR3 size: 14 residues. CDR3 sequence reads: CAMNPGISSYEQYF. DNA of the CDR3: TGCGCCATGAATCCAGGGATTAGCTCCTACGAGCAGTACTTC.

This clone was recorded only once. The chain employs TRBV7-3 and TRBJ1-6; TRBD1 is a possible D gene (6 bases). CDR1 SGHTA and CDR2 FQGTGA come from the germline V gene. This CDR3 has 12 residues. V was pared by 4 bases and J by 10 bases, with 8 bases between. The CDR3 here is CASSSGDSPLHF. The CDR3 bases are TGTGCCAGCAGCTCAGGGGACTCACCCCTCCACTTT.

The genes are TRBV2 and TRBJ1-2; D not resolved. The germline V gene has CDR1 SNHLY and CDR2 FYNNEI. The ends were cut back, 7 bases at V and 4 bases at J, with 16 bases in the middle. The CDR3 consists of 14 residues. CDR3 region: CASTPGEVSYGYTF. CDR3 nucleotide sequence: TGTGCCAGCACCCCCGGTGAGGTCTCCTATGGCTACACCTTC.

V usage is TRBV19 and J usage is TRBJ1-1, with D unclear. Looked up from germline, CDR1 is LNHDA and CDR2 is SQIVND (reference sequence). The CDR3 consists of 12 residues. Trimming shortened V by 4 bases and J by 5 bases, and 8 bases separated the two germline ends. DNA of the CDR3: TGTGCCAGTAGTACGGGTAAAACTGAAGCTTTCTTT. Translated, it gives CASSTGKTEAFF.

The chain links TRBV10-3 to TRBJ2-5, with TRBD1 identical over 11 bases. This CDR3 spans 14 amino acids. V shed 6 bases, J shed 5 bases, and the junction held 5 bases outside the gene matches. Per the germline V gene, CDR1 is ENHRY and CDR2 is SYGVKD. The CDR3 here is CAIRRTGGRETQYF. The CDR3, as DNA: TGTGCCATCAGGAGGACAGGGGGCCGGGAGACCCAGTACTTC.

V usage is TRBV3-1 (or the pseudogene TRBV3-2) and J usage is TRBJ1-1; 7 nucleotides match TRBD1. The germline V gene encodes CDR1 LGHDT and CDR2 YNNKEL (reference sequence). The trim removed 4 bases at V and 3 bases at J, leaving 5 bases unmatched. The CDR3 is 14 amino acids. CDR3 coding DNA: TGTGCCAGCAGCCGACAGGGTGGGTACACTGAAGCTTTCTTT. This encodes CASSRQGGYTEAFF.

The chain links TRBV27 to TRBJ2-7; D is possibly TRBD2 (7 bases). V was clipped by 5 bases and J by 2 bases, with 16 bases between them. CDR3 length: 15 residues. Per the germline V gene, CDR1 is MNHEY and CDR2 is SMNVEV (reference sequence). The CDR3 DNA follows: TGTGCCAGCAGTGGGGGGGCGTTCGAACCCTACGAGCAGTACTTC. This gives the protein CASSGGAFEPYEQYF.

This clone is a singleton in its sample. The rearrangement uses TRBV29-1 and TRBJ2-1; D uncertain. V was shortened by 7 bases and J by 8 bases, with 6 bases between the two germline ends. This CDR3 has 9 amino acids. CDR1 and CDR2 (germline): SQVTM, ANQGSEA. The CDR3 loop reads CSDDYEQFF. CDR3 in DNA: TGCAGCGACGACTATGAGCAGTTCTTC.

This rearrangement joins TRBV5-8 to TRBJ1-2; 7 nucleotides agree with TRBD1. Germline V gives CDR1 SGHTS, CDR2 YDEGEE. The CDR3 totals 16 residues. The trim removed 0 bases at V and 2 bases at J, leaving 7 bases unmatched. In nucleotides, the CDR3 is TGTGCCAGCAGCTTGGGGGCCACAGGGGCGAACTATGGCTACACCTTC. As protein: CASSLGATGANYGYTF. Using reference TRBV5-8 and TRBJ1-2 for the parts outside the CDR3, the full variable domain is EAGVTQSPTHLIKTRGQQATLRCSPISGHTSVYWYQQALGLGLQFLLWYDEGEERNRGNFPPRFSGRQFPNYSSELNVNALELEDSALYLCASSLGATGANYGYTFGSGTRLTVV.

The chain couples TRBV11-2 to TRBJ2-1; TRBD2 agrees at 8 bases. The germline gives CDR1 SGHAT, CDR2 FQNNGV. After removal of 3 bases from V and 5 bases from J, the junction contained 3 bases not matched to a gene. CDR3 length equals 14 residues. CDR3 protein: CASSLSSGNNEQFF. The CDR3, as DNA: TGTGCCAGCAGCTTGAGTAGCGGGAACAATGAGCAGTTCTTC.

The chain has TRBV5-1 and TRBJ2-1; 8 bases are a match to TRBD2. With 4 bases clipped from V and 1 base from J, the junction kept 4 bases outside the gene matches. This CDR3 has 15 residues. Germline lookup yields CDR1 SGHRS and CDR2 YFSETQ. The CDR3 sequence: CASSGAGGSYNEQFF. CDR3 in DNA: TGCGCCAGCAGCGGGGCGGGAGGATCCTACAATGAGCAGTTCTTC.

The chain carries TRBV27 and TRBJ2-1; tentative D call: TRBD2 (5 bases). The V end was cut by 3 bases, the J end by 9 bases, with 12 bases between. Germline V gives CDR1 MNHEY, CDR2 SMNVEV (reference sequence). CDR3 length equals 13 residues. The chain's CDR3 is CASSLGSVVEQFF. For the CDR3, the DNA is TGTGCCAGCAGTTTGGGTAGCGTGGTTGAGCAGTTCTTC.

The chain couples TRBV6-2 or TRBV6-3 to TRBJ1-5; TRBD1 might be the D (6 bases). This CDR3 has 14 residues. Trimming shortened V by 2 bases and J by 8 bases, and 13 bases separated the two germline ends. Per germline, CDR1 MNHEY and CDR2 SVGEGT. The CDR3 loop reads CASSYPEGGKPQHF. CDR3 in DNA: TGTGCCAGCAGTTACCCGGAAGGGGGTAAGCCCCAGCATTTT.

The chain recombines TRBV7-2 with TRBJ1-2, with D uncertain. Per the germline V gene, CDR1 is SGHTA and CDR2 is FQGNSA. Trimming shortened V by 5 bases and J by 6 bases, and 7 bases separated the two germline ends. This CDR3 spans 11 amino acids. CDR3 coding DNA: TGTGCCAGCAGCCCCGTTGATGGCTACACCTTC. This sequence encodes CASSPVDGYTF. Combining the CDR3 with reference TRBV7-2 and TRBJ1-2 gives the whole variable domain GAGVSQSPSNKVTEKGKDVELRCDPISGHTALYWYRQSLGQGLEFLIYFQGNSAPDKSGLPSDRFSAERTGGSVSTLTIQRTQQEDSAVYLCASSPVDGYTFGSGTRLTVV.

The V and J genes are TRBV5-1 and TRBJ2-3; D ambiguous. Germline V gene data show CDR1 as SGHRS and CDR2 as YFSETQ. This CDR3 comprises 12 residues. With 3 bases removed from V and 2 bases from J, the gap between germline ends came to 4 bases. CDR3 in amino acids: CASSSSTDTQYF. In DNA form, the CDR3 reads TGCGCCAGCAGCTCCTCCACAGATACGCAGTATTTT.